The 3 T cell receptor beta chains given below trace back to one sample, sequenced in a study of post-analysis software for immune sequencing data. The study, taken as a whole, reports: Comparison of patients with controls showed five or six TRBV segments more frequent in patients, TRBV5-6, TRBV5-1 and TRBV20-1 among them.

Unique molecular identifiers were built into the TCR beta cDNA libraries. TCRdb re-analysed the PCR reads in MiXCR, keeping a single row per CDR3 protein. The data hold approximately 660,000 distinct CDR3 sequences, with 59% observed a single time. The antigens for these receptors are not known. Sequencing was performed on blood. The receptor source for this set is a girl aged 2-10 years with multiple sclerosis.

The rearrangement links TRBV9 to TRBJ2-5, with TRBD2 matching over 13 bases. Trimming removed 4 bases from V and 5 bases from J; junction bases left unmatched: 5. The germline gives CDR1 SGDLS, CDR2 YYNGEE. This CDR3 spans 15 amino acids. Here the CDR3 DNA reads TGTGCCAGCAGCCTCGGGACTAGCGGGGCGGAGACCCAGTACTTC. Amino acid sequence: CASSLGTSGAETQYF.

This chain connects TRBV5-6 to TRBJ2-1; D remains unclear. Germline CDR1 reads SGHDT; CDR2 reads YYEEEE. The CDR3 extends over 12 amino acids. The ends were cut back, 1 base at V and 10 bases at J, with 9 bases in the middle. CDR3 in DNA: TGTGCCAGCAGCTTGTGGGGAAGGGAGCAGTTCTTC. It encodes CASSLWGREQFF.

V and J are TRBV10-3 and TRBJ2-3; TRBD1 matches 9 bases. Looked up from germline, CDR1 is ENHRY and CDR2 is SYGVKD. J was trimmed by 3 bases and V by 6 bases; bases with no gene match: 7. This CDR3 has 15 residues. This chain's CDR3 is CAIRRRDRDTDTQYF. CDR3 in DNA: TGTGCCATCAGGCGCCGGGACAGGGATACAGATACGCAGTATTTT.